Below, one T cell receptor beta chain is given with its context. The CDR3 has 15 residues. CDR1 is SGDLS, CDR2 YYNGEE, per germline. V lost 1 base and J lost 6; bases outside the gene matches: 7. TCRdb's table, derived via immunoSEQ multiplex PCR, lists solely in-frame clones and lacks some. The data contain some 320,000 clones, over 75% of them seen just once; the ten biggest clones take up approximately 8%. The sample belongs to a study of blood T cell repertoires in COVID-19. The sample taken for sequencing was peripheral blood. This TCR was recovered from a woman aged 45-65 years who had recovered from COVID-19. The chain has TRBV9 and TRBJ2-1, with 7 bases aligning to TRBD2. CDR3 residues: CASSVSAGVGNEQFF. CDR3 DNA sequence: TGTGCCAGCAGCGTATCCGCGGGAGTTGGCAATGAGCAGTTCTTC.